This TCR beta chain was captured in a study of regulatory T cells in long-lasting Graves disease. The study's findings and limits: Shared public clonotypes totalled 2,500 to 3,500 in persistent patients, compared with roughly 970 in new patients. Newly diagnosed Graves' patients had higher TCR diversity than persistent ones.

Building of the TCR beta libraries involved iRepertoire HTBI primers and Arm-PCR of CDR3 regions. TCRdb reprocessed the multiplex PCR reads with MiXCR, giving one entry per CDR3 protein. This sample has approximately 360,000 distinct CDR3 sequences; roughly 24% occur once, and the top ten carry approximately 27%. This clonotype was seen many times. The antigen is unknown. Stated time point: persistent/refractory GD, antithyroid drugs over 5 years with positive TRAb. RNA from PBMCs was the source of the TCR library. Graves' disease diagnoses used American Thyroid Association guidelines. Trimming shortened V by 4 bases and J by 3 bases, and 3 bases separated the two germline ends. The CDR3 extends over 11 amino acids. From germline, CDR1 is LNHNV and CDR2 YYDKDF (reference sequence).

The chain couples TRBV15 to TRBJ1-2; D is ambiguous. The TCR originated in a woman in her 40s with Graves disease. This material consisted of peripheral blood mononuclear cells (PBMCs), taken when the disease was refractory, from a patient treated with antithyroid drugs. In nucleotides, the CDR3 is TGTGCCACCAGCAATTACTATGGCTACACCTTC. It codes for CATSNYYGYTF.